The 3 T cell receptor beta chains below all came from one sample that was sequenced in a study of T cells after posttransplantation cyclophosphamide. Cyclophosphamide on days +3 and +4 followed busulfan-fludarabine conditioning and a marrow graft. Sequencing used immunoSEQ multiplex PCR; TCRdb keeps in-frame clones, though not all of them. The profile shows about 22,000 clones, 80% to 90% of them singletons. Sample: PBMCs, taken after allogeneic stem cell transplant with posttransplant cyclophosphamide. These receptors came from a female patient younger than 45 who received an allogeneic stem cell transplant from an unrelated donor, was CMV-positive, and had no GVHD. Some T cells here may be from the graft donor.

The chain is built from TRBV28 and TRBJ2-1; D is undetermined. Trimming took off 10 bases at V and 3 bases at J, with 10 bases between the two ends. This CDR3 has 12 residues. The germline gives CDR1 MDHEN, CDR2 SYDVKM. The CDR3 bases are TGTGCCACCCTGACTGTCTACAATGAGCAGTTCTTC. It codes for CATLTVYNEQFF.

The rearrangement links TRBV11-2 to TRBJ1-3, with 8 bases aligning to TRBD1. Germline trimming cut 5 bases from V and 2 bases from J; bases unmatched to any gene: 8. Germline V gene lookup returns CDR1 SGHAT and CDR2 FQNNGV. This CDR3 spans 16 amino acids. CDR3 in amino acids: CASSQNQDRAGNTIYF. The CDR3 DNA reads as TGTGCCAGCAGCCAAAACCAGGACAGGGCTGGAAACACCATATATTTT.

CDR3 sequence (DNA): TGTGCCAGCAGCTGGACAGGGAATGTTAATCAGCCCCAGCATTTT. Amino acid sequence: CASSWTGNVNQPQHF. The rearrangement uses TRBV21-1 and TRBJ1-5; no check of the table's D call, TRBD1, against the DNA was made. TRBV21-1 is a listed pseudogene. This CDR3 region has 15 residues.